This TCR beta chain was sequenced for a study of blood T cell repertoires in COVID-19 (dated by TCRdb to 2019 to 2021). In terms of the full investigation: Samples from collaborators originated in the United States, Italy and Spain and spanned both the acute and convalescent phases of COVID-19. A de-identified subject ID, COVID-19 status, age in years and sex were almost always included in the sample metadata. The material from the prospective study consisted of cDNA or gDNA derived from T cells, B-cell-depleted T cells, or PBMCs. Samples were obtained from the ongoing ImmuneRACE study (first 160 participants) and from 1,254 subjects provided by 6 global collaborators. The repertoires were made available in a free public database intended to serve as a resource for research on the immune response to SARS-CoV-2. Where available, HLA class I and class II types were obtained from metadata supplied by the sample provider rather than from assay-based typing. Deeply sampled blood TCRbeta repertoires from subjects exposed to, actively infected with, or recovered from COVID-19 were included in the dataset. What the study reported, not specific to this receptor: The amount of clinical and demographic metadata varied by source and participant and was provided uncurated.

Comment on this clone: There is no known antigen for this receptor. The sample holds no much larger clone one base away, and base qualities are not on file.

Collaborating institutions collected whole blood in K2EDTA tubes following their own protocols. For TCRbeta analysis, collaborators shipped samples as frozen whole blood, isolated PBMCs, or DNA extracted from either of those sample types. The immunoSEQ Assay, a bias-controlled multiplex PCR, was used to amplify TCRbeta CDR3 regions from genomic DNA. On the study's bioinformatics: Within the assay, amplification of reference gene primers was used to estimate how many nucleated cells each sample contained. To quantify the absolute abundance of each unique TCRbeta CDR3 rearrangement, sequence reads were collapsed and filtered. For each sample, productive Simpson clonality was calculated as the square root of Simpson's diversity index over productive rearrangements. TCRdb provides this immuneACCESS table in a form limited to in-frame rearrangements. Some clones are lacking; in checked studies, under half of them reflect an unresolved V gene, and why the rest are absent is not known. The DNA gave D and trimming, while V, J and clone size come from that table. The sample table shows roughly 130,000 clones, and roughly nine tenths are seen once. Clones ranked in the top ten supply roughly 3.7% of the sample.

CDR1 and CDR2 are drawn from the germline V gene: SGHAT, FQNNGV. From its cysteine to its phenylalanine, the CDR3 spans 17 amino acids. CDR3 DNA is the only sequence kept; it has 51 bases, read in frame from the first base. For this chain, trimming is 5 bases at the V end and 3 bases at the J end, and the number of junction bases without a gene match is 7. This chain is built from TRBV11-2 and TRBJ2-3; the junction holds 14 bases that match TRBD2. Sequencing input: peripheral blood. This receptor was obtained from a man aged 50 to 59 with active COVID-19. The CDR3 in this case is CASSTGTSGGITDTQYF. The DNA sequence is TGTGCCAGCAGCACCGGGACTAGCGGGGGAATAACAGATACGCAGTATTTT.